What follows is one TCR beta chain and its context. Its ends do not fully match the called genes, so a read error is possible. The data are from a study of blood T cell repertoires in COVID-19. Study-wide background: Some COVID-19 samples were acute and others convalescent; all came from the United States, Italy and Spain.

Under the authors' procedure: Amplified reference gene primers provided the basis for estimating nucleated cell counts. Repertoires were generated with immunoSEQ multiplex PCR, while TCRdb's copy carries only in-frame clones and drops some. V, J and clone size are taken as reported in that table, and D and trimming were inferred from the DNA itself. The table has some 180,000 clones, approximately 90% seen once. The CDR3 extends over 11 amino acids. Germline V CDR1 and CDR2: MNHEY, SVGAGI. The chain uses TRBV6-5 and TRBJ1-4, with D hard to call. The clonotype originates from a man younger than 35 with COVID-19, enrolled during active disease. The specimen was peripheral blood. CDR3 in amino acids: CATGRVEKLLF. CDR3 nucleotides: TGTGCCACCGGTCGGGTCGAAAAACTGCTTTTT.